This TCR beta chain was recorded in a study of graft-versus-host responses after intestinal transplantation. Whole-study context: All of the recipients had induction that used anti-thymocyte globulin, then tacrolimus and steroids for around 3 years.

TCRdb's table, derived via immunoSEQ multiplex PCR, lists solely in-frame clones and lacks some. The sample has almost 55,000 clones; roughly nine tenths are singletons. With regard to this clone: Its specificity is unknown.

General study findings and limits: Researchers found GvH clones in recipient marrow, and some showed up first in ileum or blood. Allografts of patients with graft-donor T cell macrochimerism showed high graft-versus-host to host-versus-graft clone ratios.

CDR3 length: 12 residues. V lost 7 bases and J lost 1, with 7 bases in between. Germline CDR1 and CDR2: LNHDA and SQIVND (reference sequence). This receptor was taken from a human patient who received an intestinal transplant, so some T cells may come from the graft donor. The chain recombines TRBV19 with TRBJ1-1; unclear D gene. This sample comprised PBMCs, obtained roughly 95 weeks after intestinal transplant. The CDR3 DNA sequence: TGTGCCAGTAATTGGGGGAACACTGAAGCTTTCTTT. Translation: CASNWGNTEAFF.